This TCR beta chain is drawn from a study of blood T cells in healthy people across ages. Then a second PCR, running roughly 7 to 11 cycles, was carried out with a sample-barcoded 5' primer and a J-beta primer mix. From the 5' RACE reads, TCRdb called clonotypes with MiXCR, one entry per CDR3 protein. The sample records some 1,000,000 distinct CDR3 sequences, less than 25% being singletons. The data were also submitted as part of a second study, on T cells of mothers and their children.

This sequence was found in a girl aged 2-10 years in good health. The sequenced sample was blood.

CDR3 DNA: TGTGCCAGCAGGACACCCCTAGGAGAAAAACTGTTTTTT. Its translation is CASRTPLGEKLFF. The rearrangement joins TRBV12-3 or TRBV12-4 to TRBJ1-4; D unclear. V lost 6 bases and J 8 bases, leaving 13 bases between the germline ends. CDR3 length equals 13 residues.